This TCR beta chain was captured by sequencing in a study of Ad26.COV2.S vaccination and SARS-CoV-2 variants. About the research overall: As a participant in COV1001, the donor was in the Ad26.COV2.S trial arm. Intramuscular Ad26.COV2.S doses were given once or twice, 56 days apart. Points from the study as a whole: The TCR breadth and depth analyses may have produced an underestimate of total T cell responses. Recipients given vaccine exceeded placebo recipients in spike-specific TCR breadth.

Points on this clone: The antigen remains undetermined.

Indicated treatment: 15 to 20 received Ad26.COV2.S at low or high dose, single or two shots; 5 received placebo; per-sample allocation not given. Repertoires come from day 63 after the first vaccine or placebo injection. Repertoires were generated with immunoSEQ multiplex PCR, while TCRdb's copy carries only in-frame clones and drops some. Here the sample spans roughly 380,000 clones, roughly 85% being singletons. Germline V gene lookup returns CDR1 MNHEY and CDR2 SVGEGT. V was pared by 2 bases and J by 2 bases, with 9 bases between. The CDR3 has 14 amino acids. The J gene is TRBJ2-5, the V gene TRBV6-2 or TRBV6-3; D uncertain. The TCR was taken from a person aged 18-60 years who received the Ad26.COV2.S COVID-19 vaccine or a placebo. This material consisted of peripheral blood, taken in a trial of Ad26.COV2.S vaccine versus placebo. The CDR3 is CASSYRQPQETQYF. The CDR3, as DNA: TGTGCCAGCAGTTACCGGCAGCCGCAAGAGACCCAGTACTTC.